The source of this T cell receptor beta chain is a study of OX40 agonist ivuxolimab in advanced cancers. About the research overall: Among those enrolled, mean age was 60 years (range about 23 to 90) and 75% to 85% were male.

Blood was sampled at baseline, cycle 4 day 1, and cycle 7 day 1. Here immunoSEQ multiplex PCR was the method, and the copy in TCRdb shows in-frame clones only, minus some. The sample lists tens of thousands of clones; 70% to 85% were seen once. The receptor comes from an adult with an advanced solid tumor such as melanoma, head and neck, liver or kidney cancer. Material: CD4+ or CD8+ T cells sorted from blood, obtained in a trial of the OX40 agonist ivuxolimab.

CDR3 amino acids: CASSYRGAAYNEQFF. DNA for the CDR3: TGTGCCAGCAGTTACAGGGGTGCGGCCTACAATGAGCAGTTCTTC. This sequence joins TRBV6-5 and TRBJ2-1, with TRBD1 as a possible D gene (5 bases). This CDR3 region has 15 residues. Trimming cost V 2 bases and J 2 bases, with 10 bases left between them. The germline V gene encodes CDR1 MNHEY and CDR2 SVGAGI.